This TCR beta chain was identified in a study of T cell responses to AZD1222 COVID-19 vaccine. Study results and limitations: Baseline testing showed seropositivity in only five or six AZD1222 recipients. Among vaccine-associated CD4 TCRs, coverage spanned spike, with dominance at 160-218 and 743-854. Donors were mostly white British, more females; clonal diversity possibly underestimated.

V was clipped by 4 bases and J by 2 bases, with 15 bases between them. CDR1 is SGHTA, CDR2 FQGNSA, per germline. This CDR3 spans 15 amino acids. Data came from immunoSEQ multiplex PCR; TCRdb stores just in-frame clones and leaves some out. The sample holds 150,000 or so clones, roughly 85% seen once. Comments on this clone: Its antigen is currently unknown.

The material was peripheral blood, obtained on day 0 of AZD1222 vaccination. This sequence joins TRBV7-2 and TRBJ2-7; D is undetermined. The origin of this receptor is an adult in good health. The CDR3 region is CASSSTATFAYEQYF. The CDR3 DNA is TGTGCCAGCAGCTCTACTGCGACGTTTGCCTACGAGCAGTACTTC.